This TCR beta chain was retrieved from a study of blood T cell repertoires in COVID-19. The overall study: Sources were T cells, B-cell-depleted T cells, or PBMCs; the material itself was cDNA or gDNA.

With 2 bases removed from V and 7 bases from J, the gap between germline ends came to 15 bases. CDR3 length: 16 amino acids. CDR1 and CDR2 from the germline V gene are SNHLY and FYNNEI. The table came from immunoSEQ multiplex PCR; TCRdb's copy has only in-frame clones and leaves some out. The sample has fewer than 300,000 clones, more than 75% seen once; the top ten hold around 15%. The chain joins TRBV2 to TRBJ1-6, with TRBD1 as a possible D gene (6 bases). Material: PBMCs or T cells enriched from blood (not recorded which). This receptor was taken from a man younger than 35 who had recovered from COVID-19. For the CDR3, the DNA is TGTGCCAGCAGTGAACACCAGGGGAGGGGAAATTCACCCCTCCACTTT. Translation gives CASSEHQGRGNSPLHF.